This T cell receptor beta chain was sequenced for a study of blood T cell repertoires in COVID-19. In germline, CDR1 is SNHLY, CDR2 FYNNEI. The CDR3 is 13 amino acids. After removal of 6 bases from V and 7 bases from J, the junction contained 6 bases not matched to a gene. This table comes from immunoSEQ multiplex PCR, and its TCRdb copy is limited to in-frame clones, with some not included. The data hold over 200,000 clones, with roughly 90% observed a single time. This receptor was taken from a man in his fifties or sixties who had recovered from COVID-19. The chain employs TRBV2 and TRBJ1-2, with 9 bases aligning to TRBD1. Sequencing was performed on peripheral blood. The CDR3 spells CASRVQGARGYTF. The CDR3 DNA sequence: TGTGCCAGCAGGGTACAGGGGGCGCGTGGCTACACCTTC.